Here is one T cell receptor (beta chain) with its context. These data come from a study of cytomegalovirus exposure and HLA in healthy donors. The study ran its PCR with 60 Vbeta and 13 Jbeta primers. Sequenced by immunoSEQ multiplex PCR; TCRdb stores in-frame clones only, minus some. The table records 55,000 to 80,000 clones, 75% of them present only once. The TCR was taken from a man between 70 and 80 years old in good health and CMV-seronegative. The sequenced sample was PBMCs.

Here the CDR3 reads CASSPLTGQGAEAFF. The CDR3 nucleotides are TGTGCCAGCAGCCCGTTGACAGGGCAAGGCGCTGAAGCTTTCTTT. V and J are TRBV9 and TRBJ1-1; TRBD1 agrees at 7 bases. Unmatched junction bases numbered 12, after V lost 4 bases and J lost 6 bases. The CDR3 sequence is 15 residues long. The germline gives CDR1 SGDLS, CDR2 YYNGEE.